The clone carrying this T cell receptor beta chain was counted once. Its antigen is not identified. The sample is drawn from a study of CD8+ T cells in alopecia areata. As for the study in general: The drug, tofacitinib, lasted 6 to 18 months, followed by 6 months off drug. Whole-study findings and limits: Treatment with tofacitinib significantly lowered scalp clonality and reduced expanded CD8+ clones among the top 100.

RNA was extracted and reverse transcribed into cDNA as the sequencing template. Profiled with immunoSEQ multiplex PCR; TCRdb holds only in-frame clones, not every one. The table has tens of thousands of clones, about nine tenths seen once. Stated treatment: oral pan-JAK inhibitor, 5-10 mg twice daily. The CDR3 has 15 amino acids. V lost 1 base and J lost 3, with 13 bases in between. Per germline, CDR1 SGHVS and CDR2 FNYEAQ. The V and J genes are TRBV7-6 and TRBJ2-7; possibly TRBD1 for D (6 bases). The material was CD8+ T cells sorted from blood, obtained at week 24, from a patient treated with tofacitinib. This receptor was taken from a human donor with alopecia areata. The CDR3: CASSLDKQGHYEQYF. CDR3 DNA sequence: TGTGCCAGCAGCTTAGACAAGCAGGGACACTACGAGCAGTACTTC. Full variable domain (remainder filled in from reference TRBV7-6 and TRBJ2-7): GAGVSQSPRYKVTKRGQDVALRCDPISGHVSLYWYRQALGQGPEFLTYFNYEAQQDKSGLPNDRFSAERPEGSISTLTIQRTEQRDSAMYRCASSLDKQGHYEQYFGPGTRLTVT.